The 2 T cell receptor beta chains below come from one sample, sequenced in a study of identical twins. TCRdb analysed the 5' RACE reads with MiXCR anew, one entry per CDR3 protein. The sample lists 1,800,000 or so distinct CDR3 sequences, 32% occurring once. Sequencing used cord blood. Receptor source: a newborn girl in good health.

The genes are TRBV3-1 and TRBJ1-2; D ambiguous. V lost 1 base to trimming and J lost 7 bases, with 16 bases between them. Germline CDR1 reads LGHDT; CDR2 reads YNNKEL (reference sequence). The CDR3 is made up of 15 amino acids. CDR3 amino acids: CASSQGPKGVGGYTF. In nucleotides, the CDR3 is TGTGCCAGCAGCCAAGGGCCAAAGGGAGTAGGTGGCTACACCTTC.

V gene TRBV4-2 combines with J gene TRBJ2-3; TRBD2 aligns across 7 bases. Germline CDR1 LGHNA, CDR2 YNFKEQ. This CDR3 has 15 amino acids. V was clipped by 1 base and J by 6 bases; unmatched bases: 7. For the CDR3, the DNA is TGTGCCAGCAGCCAAGGATATGAACTAGCGGATACGCAGTATTTT. Encoded protein: CASSQGYELADTQYF.